This T cell receptor beta chain derives from a study of spatial heterogeneity in lung cancer. As concerns this clonotype: With a much larger clone just one base away, this may be a read error.

TCRdb fed the 5' RACE reads into MiXCR, producing one record per CDR3 protein. The sample lists some 22,000 distinct CDR3 sequences; over 4.5% were seen once. As for time point: sample taken at primary tumor resection. The CDR3 loop spans 14 amino acids. Germline CDR1 and CDR2: MNHEY and SMNVEV (reference sequence). V shed 8 bases and J 4 bases; nucleotides not matched to a gene: 9. The chain couples TRBV27 to TRBJ2-5, with TRBD2 identical over 8 bases. Source: PBMCs, taken at surgery. This clonotype was obtained from a male donor with early-stage non-small cell lung cancer. CDR3 nucleotides: TGTGCCAGCGACGACGGGGGGGTAAGAGAGACCCAGTACTTC. Its translation: CASDDGGVRETQYF.